The 3 T cell receptor beta chains presented below share a single source sample, sequenced in a study of shared clonotypes between healthy human individuals. Assay used: immunoSEQ multiplex PCR; TCRdb lists only in-frame clones, some missing. In the table there are roughly 300,000 clones, around 79% of which are singletons. The source material was memory CD4+ T cells sorted from blood. Subset reported: CD45RA-negative fraction. These receptor sequences come from a man aged 25-45 years in good health.

In its sample, this clone was seen a few times. The J gene is TRBJ2-3, the V gene TRBV6-5; D gene unclear. From germline, CDR1 is MNHEY and CDR2 SVGAGI. Trimming removed 0 bases at V and 0 bases at J, with 7 bases between. The length of the CDR3 is 15 residues. Here the CDR3 DNA reads TGTGCCAGCAGTTACTCGGCGGTTAGCACAGATACGCAGTATTTT. Translating it yields CASSYSAVSTDTQYF.

The CDR3 sequence: CASSDRGWGELFF. CDR3 DNA: TGCGCCAGCAGTGATCGGGGTTGGGGGGAGCTGTTTTTT. The J gene is TRBJ2-2, the V gene TRBV10-2; TRBD2 is a possible D gene (5 bases). The CDR3 is 13 amino acids. Trimming shortened V by 3 bases and J by 8 bases, and 10 bases separated the two germline ends. CDR1 and CDR2 (germline): WSHSY, SAAADI.

This clone appeared a single time. This rearrangement joins TRBV2 to TRBJ1-2, with D possibly TRBD1 on 5 matching bases. The CDR3 length is 14 residues. In germline, CDR1 is SNHLY, CDR2 FYNNEI. The V gene lost 9 bases and the J gene lost 4 bases, with 18 bases spanning the gap. The CDR3 reads CASRTEGTFYGYTF. The CDR3 DNA reads as TGTGCCAGTAGGACGGAAGGGACCTTCTATGGCTACACCTTC. Variable domain in full (rest from reference TRBV2 and TRBJ1-2): EPEVTQTPSHQVTQMGQEVILRCVPISNHLYFYWYRQILGQKVEFLVSFYNNEISEKSEIFDDQFSVERPDGSNFTLKIRSTKLEDSAMYFCASRTEGTFYGYTFGSGTRLTVV.